This T cell receptor (beta chain) originates from a study of cytomegalovirus exposure and HLA in healthy donors. Study summary: One earlier analysis, a look at roughly 170 million T cells, found around 110 million unique TCR beta sequences.

CDR3 length: 14 residues. The ends lost 4 bases at V and 5 bases at J; junction bases unmatched: 9. The germline V gene has CDR1 GTSNPN and CDR2 SVGIG (reference sequence). Vbeta (60) and Jbeta (13) primers were used in the PCR. Assay used: immunoSEQ multiplex PCR; TCRdb lists only in-frame clones, some missing. With around 71,000 clones in the sample, the ten largest clones hold 1.7%. Findings and limits, study-wide: Some public TCRs appeared in many individuals, while most sequences were rare.

With regard to this clone: Its antigen remains unidentified.

The chain employs TRBV30 and TRBJ2-5; 8 positions match TRBD1. Material for sequencing was PBMCs. The source is a woman between 25 and 40 years old in good health and CMV-seronegative. CDR3 DNA: TGTGCCTGGAAATTCCCAGGGGGCGTGGAGACCCAGTACTTC. It encodes CAWKFPGGVETQYF.